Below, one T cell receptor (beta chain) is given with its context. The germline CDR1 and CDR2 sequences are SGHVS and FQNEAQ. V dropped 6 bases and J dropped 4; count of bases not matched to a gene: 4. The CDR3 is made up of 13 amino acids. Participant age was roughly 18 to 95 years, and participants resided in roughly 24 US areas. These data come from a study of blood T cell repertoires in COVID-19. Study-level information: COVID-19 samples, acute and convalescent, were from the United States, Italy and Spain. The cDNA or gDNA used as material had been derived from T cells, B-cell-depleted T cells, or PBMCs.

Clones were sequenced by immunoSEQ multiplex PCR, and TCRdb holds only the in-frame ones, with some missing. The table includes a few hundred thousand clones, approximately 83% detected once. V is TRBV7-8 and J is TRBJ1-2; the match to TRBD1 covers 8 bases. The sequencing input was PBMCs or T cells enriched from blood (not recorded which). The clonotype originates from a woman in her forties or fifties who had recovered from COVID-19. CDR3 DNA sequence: TGTGCCAGCAGACAGGGGGGGGCCTATGGCTACACCTTC. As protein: CASRQGGAYGYTF.